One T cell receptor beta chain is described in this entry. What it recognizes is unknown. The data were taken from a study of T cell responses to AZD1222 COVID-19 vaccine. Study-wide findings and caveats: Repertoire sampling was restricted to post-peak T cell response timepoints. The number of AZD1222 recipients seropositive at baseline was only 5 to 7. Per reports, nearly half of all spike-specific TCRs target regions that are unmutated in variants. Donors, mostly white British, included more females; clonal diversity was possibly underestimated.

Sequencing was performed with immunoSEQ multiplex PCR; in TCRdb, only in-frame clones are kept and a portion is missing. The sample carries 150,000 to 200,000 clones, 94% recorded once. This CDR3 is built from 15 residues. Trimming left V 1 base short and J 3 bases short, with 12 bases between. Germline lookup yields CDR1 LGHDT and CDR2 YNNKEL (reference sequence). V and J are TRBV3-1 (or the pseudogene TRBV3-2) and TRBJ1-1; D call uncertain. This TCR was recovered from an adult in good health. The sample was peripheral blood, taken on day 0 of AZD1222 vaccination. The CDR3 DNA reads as TGTGCCAGCAGCCAAGGGGCAACGGTTTACACTGAAGCTTTCTTT. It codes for CASSQGATVYTEAFF.